Reported below is one T cell receptor (beta chain). Samples came from patients with localized non-small cell lung adenocarcinoma. This CDR3 has 13 residues. Germline values: CDR1 MGHRA, CDR2 YSYEKL. This entry is derived from a study of CD4 and CD8 cells across lung adenocarcinoma regions. In TCRdb, the PCR reads were re-called with MiXCR into one record per CDR3 protein. The sample has roughly 20,000 distinct CDR3 sequences; roughly half are singletons. Sequencing input: CD8+ T cells from the center of a lung tumor. V gene TRBV4-1 combines with J gene TRBJ2-1, with 10 bases that match TRBD1. Matching the DNA end better, TRBJ2-7 makes the J call doubtful. This receptor was taken from a female donor with lung adenocarcinoma. The CD4 and CD8 labels of this study may be unreliable. For the CDR3, the DNA is TGCGCCAGCAGCCAGGGGACAGGGGACGAGCAGTACTTC. Translation gives CASSQGTGDEQYF.